This entry concerns a single T cell receptor beta chain. Its antigen is currently unknown. This sample stems from a study of tumor-infiltrating lymphocytes in primary liver carcinoma. The input was 500 ng total RNA; TCR beta cDNA was made from it with a constant-region primer. Sequencing libraries for TCR beta derived from three nested multiplex PCR rounds that used slightly modified ARM-PCR. TCRdb re-called the multiplex PCR reads with MiXCR, one entry per CDR3 protein. This repertoire shows tens of thousands of distinct CDR3 sequences, roughly 80% found once; its top ten account for less than 50%. Between 20 and 30 mg of unsorted bulk tissue served as the source from which RNA and DNA were co-extracted. Surgeons resected the patients' primary liver carcinomas. Study observations and caveats: It was observed that only about 7-25% of the top clones appeared in every one of the five tumor regions.

Sequencing was done on a sample of liver tumor tissue from sampling region 4. The subset: tumor region T4, right-lateral pole. The source of this sequence is a woman aged 25 to 39 with primary liver carcinoma and hepatitis B virus infection.

As DNA, the CDR3 is TGTGCCACCTACCCGCCGGGGCTCGGCGCGAACACCGGGGAGCTGTTTTTT. It specifies CATYPPGLGANTGELFF. The chain joins TRBV24-1 to TRBJ2-2, with D perhaps assigned TRBD1 or TRBD2 (5 bases each). V was pared by 9 bases and J by 0 bases, with 19 bases between. This CDR3 comprises 17 residues. CDR1 is KGHDR, CDR2 SFDVKD, per germline.